These 7 T cell receptor beta chains were all obtained from the same sample, sequenced in a study of beta chain features in type 1 diabetes. Of the isolated RNA, all was reverse transcribed, and so the sequenced material was expressed TCRB transcripts. Sequenced by immunoSEQ multiplex PCR; TCRdb stores in-frame clones only, minus some. The sample gives about 250,000 clones, 12% to 15% of which show up once; 0.025% to 0.03% is in the top ten. Sequencing was carried out using naive CD4+ T cells from blood. These receptor sequences come from a woman aged 40 to 50 in good health.

V usage is TRBV5-4 and J usage is TRBJ2-5; TRBD2 matches at 7 bases. J gave up 2 bases and V 4 bases, and 8 bases lay outside the gene matches. The CDR3 is made up of 15 amino acids. Germline CDR1 SGHNT, CDR2 YYREEE (reference sequence). In DNA, the CDR3 is TGTGCCAGCAGCGGCCGGGACTACAAACAAGAGACCCAGTACTTC. Its protein product is CASSGRDYKQETQYF.

This clone has only a few counts. Other DNA sequences in the sample encode the same CDR3. The V call is TRBV25-1, the J call TRBJ2-2; TRBD1 matches 10 bases. Germline values: CDR1 MGHDK, CDR2 SYGVNS. With V trimmed by 4 bases and J by 5 bases, 1 base remained unmatched. The CDR3 totals 14 residues. CDR3 protein: CASSGTGGTGELFF. Here the CDR3 DNA reads TGTGCCAGCAGTGGGACAGGGGGTACCGGGGAGCTGTTTTTT.

The J gene is TRBJ2-2, the V gene TRBV5-6, with D unclear. Germline CDR1 and CDR2: SGHDT and YYEEEE. V dropped 1 base and J dropped 3 bases, with 13 bases sitting between them. The CDR3 runs 16 residues. The CDR3 coding sequence is TGTGCCAGCAGCTTGTTGGCGACACTTCACACCGGGGAGCTGTTTTTT. Its protein is CASSLLATLHTGELFF.

The chain combines TRBV6-5 with TRBJ2-3; a weak D match, TRBD2 (7 bases). Germline CDR1 is MNHEY and CDR2 is SVGAGI. This CDR3 has 16 residues. V gave up 0 bases and J gave up 4 bases, with 14 bases separating them. Here the CDR3 reads CASSYSGPGGADTQYF. CDR3 in DNA: TGTGCCAGCAGTTACTCCGGACCGGGGGGCGCAGATACGCAGTATTTT.

The chain has TRBV19 and TRBJ1-5, with D perhaps TRBD1 (5 bases). Germline CDR1 and CDR2: LNHDA and SQIVND (reference sequence). CDR3 size: 14 residues. The V gene lost 8 bases and the J gene lost 2 bases, with 13 bases spanning the gap. The CDR3 spells CASSRGNRNQPQHF. The CDR3 bases are TGTGCCAGTTCTCGGGGGAATCGCAATCAGCCCCAGCATTTT. The variable domain in full, with the rest retrieved from reference TRBV19 and TRBJ1-5, is DGGITQSPKYLFRKEGQNVTLSCEQNLNHDAMYWYRQDPGQGLRLIYYSQIVNDFQKGDIAEGYSVSREKKESFPLTVTSAQKNPTAFYLCASSRGNRNQPQHFGDGTRLSIL.

This clone has a handful of counts. This sequence joins TRBV14 and TRBJ2-1; 11 bases fit TRBD2. The CDR3 runs 15 residues. Germline V gives CDR1 SGHDN, CDR2 FVKESK. The ends lost 2 bases at V and 7 bases at J; junction bases unmatched: 4. CDR3 DNA: TGTGCCAGCAGCCAATTAGCGGGGGGGTGGAATGAGCAGTTCTTC. Its protein is CASSQLAGGWNEQFF.

This clone was found many times. The V gene is TRBV4-3, the J gene TRBJ2-3; 7 bases line up with TRBD2. Germline values: CDR1 LGHNA, CDR2 YSLEER. The CDR3 length is 15 residues. Trimming cost V 3 bases and J 3 bases; bases outside gene matches: 6. CDR3: CASSQKAGRTDTQYF. As DNA, the CDR3 is TGCGCCAGCAGCCAGAAAGCGGGGCGAACAGATACGCAGTATTTT.